Included here is one TCR beta chain sequence, with context. These data come from a study of blood T cell repertoires in COVID-19. At the level of the study: Italy, Spain and the United States were the sources of the convalescent and acute COVID-19 samples.

Measured with immunoSEQ multiplex PCR; TCRdb has only the in-frame clones, and not every one. The sample yields fewer than 350,000 clones, 90% seen once. Germline-derived CDR1 and CDR2 are SQVTM and ANQGSEA. V was cut by 7 bases and J by 0 bases, with 4 bases left in between. The CDR3 length is 12 residues. The clonotype was recovered from a woman between 18 and 29 years old with acute COVID-19. Sequencing input: PBMCs or T cells enriched from blood (not recorded which). J is TRBJ2-6 and V is TRBV29-1; D is unresolved. The CDR3 DNA reads TGCAGCGACAGCTCTGGGGCCAACGTCCTGACTTTC. Translating it yields CSDSSGANVLTF.